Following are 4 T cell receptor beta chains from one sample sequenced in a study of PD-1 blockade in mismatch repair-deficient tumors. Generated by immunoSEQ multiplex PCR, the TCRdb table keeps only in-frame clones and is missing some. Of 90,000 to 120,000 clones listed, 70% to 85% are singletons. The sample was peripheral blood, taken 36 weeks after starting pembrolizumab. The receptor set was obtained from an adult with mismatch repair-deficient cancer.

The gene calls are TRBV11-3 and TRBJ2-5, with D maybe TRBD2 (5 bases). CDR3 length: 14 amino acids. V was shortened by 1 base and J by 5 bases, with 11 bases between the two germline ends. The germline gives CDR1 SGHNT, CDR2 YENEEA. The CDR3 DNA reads TGTGCCAGCAGCTTAGGATTGGGCGGGGAGACCCAGTACTTC. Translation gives CASSLGLGGETQYF.

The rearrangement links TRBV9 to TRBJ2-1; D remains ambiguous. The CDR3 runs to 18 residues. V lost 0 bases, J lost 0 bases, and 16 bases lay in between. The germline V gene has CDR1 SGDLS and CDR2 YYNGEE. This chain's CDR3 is CASSVVPHGSSSYNEQFF. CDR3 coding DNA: TGTGCCAGCAGCGTAGTCCCCCACGGGTCCAGCTCCTACAATGAGCAGTTCTTC.

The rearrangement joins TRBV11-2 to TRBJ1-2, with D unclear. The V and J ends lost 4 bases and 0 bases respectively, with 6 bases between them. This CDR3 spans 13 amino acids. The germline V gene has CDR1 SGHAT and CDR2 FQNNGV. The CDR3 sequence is CASSSSPNYGYTF. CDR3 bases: TGTGCCAGCAGCTCATCCCCTAACTATGGCTACACCTTC.

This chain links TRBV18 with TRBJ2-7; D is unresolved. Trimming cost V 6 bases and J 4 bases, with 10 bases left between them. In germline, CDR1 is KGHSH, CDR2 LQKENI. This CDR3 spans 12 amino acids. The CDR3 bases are TGTGCCAGCTCTCAGACTGGTTACGAGCAGTACTTC. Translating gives CASSQTGYEQYF.